This TCR beta chain came from a study of cytomegalovirus exposure and HLA in healthy donors. Germline-derived CDR1 and CDR2 are MNHEY and SVGAGI. Trimming at V came to 6 bases and at J to 3 bases, leaving 9 bases not matched to a gene. This CDR3 region has 15 residues. For this clone: Its matching antigen is unknown.

Study-level findings and limits: Sequencing likely generated an artifact that appeared as a cluster of highly shared sequence variants. A missense DCLRE1C variant was associated with V- and J-gene trimming of TCR beta chains in a later analysis, and an independent cohort replicated the association.

A multiplex PCR was run with 60 Vbeta primers and 13 Jbeta primers. Profiling relied on immunoSEQ multiplex PCR, and the TCRdb table lists in-frame clones only, not all of them. This sample has approximately 110,000 clones, with roughly 80% found just once. The chain recombines TRBV6-5 with TRBJ2-7, with TRBD1 matching over 9 bases. The source of this sequence is a female donor in good health and CMV-seropositive. Source material: PBMCs. CDR3 DNA: TGTGCCAGCAGGAGCGCCGGGACAGGGCACTACGAGCAGTACTTC. Translated: CASRSAGTGHYEQYF.